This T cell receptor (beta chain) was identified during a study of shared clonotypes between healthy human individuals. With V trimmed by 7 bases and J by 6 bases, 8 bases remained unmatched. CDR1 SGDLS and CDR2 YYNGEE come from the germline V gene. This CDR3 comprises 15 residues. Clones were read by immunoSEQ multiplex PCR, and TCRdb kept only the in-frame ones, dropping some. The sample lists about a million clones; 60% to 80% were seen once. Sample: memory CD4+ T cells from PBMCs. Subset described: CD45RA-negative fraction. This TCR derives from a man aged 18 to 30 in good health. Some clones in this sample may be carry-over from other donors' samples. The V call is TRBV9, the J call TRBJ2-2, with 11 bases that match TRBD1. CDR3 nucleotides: TGTGCCAGCGGACTTCCGGGACAGGGGGCCGGGGAGCTGTTTTTT. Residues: CASGLPGQGAGELFF.